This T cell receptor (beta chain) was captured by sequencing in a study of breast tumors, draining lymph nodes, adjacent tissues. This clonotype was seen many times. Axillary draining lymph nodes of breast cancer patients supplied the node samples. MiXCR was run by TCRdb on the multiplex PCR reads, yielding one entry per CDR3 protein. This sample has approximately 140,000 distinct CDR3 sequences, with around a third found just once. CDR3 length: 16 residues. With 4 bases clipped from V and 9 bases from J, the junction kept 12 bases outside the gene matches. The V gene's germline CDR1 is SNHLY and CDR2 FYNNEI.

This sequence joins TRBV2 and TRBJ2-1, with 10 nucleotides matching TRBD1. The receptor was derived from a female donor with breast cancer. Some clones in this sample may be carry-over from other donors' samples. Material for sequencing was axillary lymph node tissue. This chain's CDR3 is CASSVTKRTGGSEQFF. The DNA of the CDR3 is TGTGCCAGCAGTGTTACGAAACGGACAGGGGGTAGTGAGCAGTTCTTC.